Detailed here is one T cell receptor (beta chain). What it binds is not known. The data were obtained in a study of Ad26.COV2.S vaccination and SARS-CoV-2 variants. Study observations and caveats: The analyses of TCR breadth and depth may have understated the size of total T cell responses. After vaccination, reports described spike-specific CD8+ and CD4+ T cell responses as showing substantial breadth. Recipients given vaccine exceeded placebo recipients in spike-specific TCR breadth.

Clones were sequenced by immunoSEQ multiplex PCR, and TCRdb holds only the in-frame ones, with some missing. This sample has 75,000 to 100,000 clones, with around 82% found just once. The CDR3 extends over 14 amino acids. V was cut by 5 bases and J by 6 bases, with 14 bases left in between. Germline V lookup: CDR1 SGHTA, CDR2 FQGNSA. The sequence was collected from a human donor who had recovered from COVID-19. The specimen was peripheral blood, collected after recovery from COVID-19. The chain combines TRBV7-2 with TRBJ1-5, with unresolved D. CDR3 coding DNA: TGTGCCAGCAGCCAACCATATTTCCGTCAGCCCCAGCATTTT. The encoded protein is CASSQPYFRQPQHF.